Here is one T cell receptor beta chain with its context. No antigen is known for it. Other DNA sequences in the sample encode the same CDR3. Indicated treatment: some 20 received Ad26.COV2.S at low or high dose, single or two shots; a few received placebo; per-sample allocation not given. Each sample was drawn 63 days after the first injection (of vaccine or placebo). The table came from immunoSEQ multiplex PCR; TCRdb's copy has only in-frame clones and leaves some out. The table has a few hundred thousand clones, 83% seen once; the top ten hold about 7.4%. The CDR3 has 11 residues. Germline V gene sequence: CDR1 SGHDT, CDR2 YYEEEE. Between the trimmed V and J ends, which lost 0 bases and 4 bases, there was a span of 2 bases. This specimen comes from a study of Ad26.COV2.S vaccination and SARS-CoV-2 variants. Overall study findings and caveats: Vaccine and placebo recipients had comparable breadth of non-spike TCRs. The analyses of TCR breadth and depth may have understated the size of total T cell responses.

The TCR was taken from a person aged 18 to 59 who received the Ad26.COV2.S COVID-19 vaccine or a placebo. The chain combines TRBV5-6 with TRBJ2-7; D unresolved. Sequenced here: peripheral blood, sampled in a trial of Ad26.COV2.S vaccine versus placebo. The CDR3 sequence: CASSLGYEQYF. In nucleotides, the CDR3 is TGTGCCAGCAGCTTGGGTTACGAGCAGTACTTC.